Listed below are T cell receptor beta chains from one sample, sequenced in a study of blood T cell repertoires in COVID-19. Sequencing was performed with immunoSEQ multiplex PCR; in TCRdb, only in-frame clones are kept and a portion is missing. The sample carries approximately 60,000 clones, approximately 79% recorded once. Specimen: peripheral blood. The receptors come from an elderly woman with active or convalescent COVID-19. The CDR3 runs from the conserved cysteine through the conserved F or W.

CDR3 protein,V gene,J gene
CASSLTEGETQYF,TRBV11-1,TRBJ2-5
CASSLGLLIQETQYF,TRBV7-2,TRBJ2-5
CASSKQGMNTEAFF,TRBV5-5,TRBJ1-1
CASSLGQGPDTQYF,TRBV5-6,TRBJ2-3
CASTQRKNRTSGQGLYGYTF,TRBV3-1/TRBV3-2,TRBJ1-2
CASSFAGTGGRDTQYF,TRBV19,TRBJ2-3
CASSFNNLGTGGIKEQFF,TRBV5-1,TRBJ2-1
CASSSGQGANGELFF,TRBV5-1,TRBJ2-2
CASSLHLSRQGNGNTIYF,TRBV19,TRBJ1-3
CASSESTGGDGYTF,TRBV2,TRBJ1-2
CASSYSSVQPGEQYF,TRBV6-5,TRBJ2-7
CASSELRSSYEQYF,TRBV2,TRBJ2-7
CASTQGGVGEAFF,TRBV3-1/TRBV3-2,TRBJ1-1
CASSRATSRDNEQFF,TRBV5-4,TRBJ2-1
CASRETSGGLNEQFF,TRBV3-1/TRBV3-2,TRBJ2-1
CASSQTGGFNQPQHF,TRBV5-1,TRBJ1-5
CASKGVSGGFGELFF,TRBV2,TRBJ2-2
CASSSPSGGAEETQYF,TRBV7-6,TRBJ2-5
CASSLPGQQNTEAFF,TRBV7-6,TRBJ1-1
CASSATATNEKLFF,TRBV9,TRBJ1-4
CASSFKTTSGNTDTQYF,TRBV7-9,TRBJ2-3
CASTQGSYEQYF,TRBV7-9,TRBJ2-7
CASSRTGGNTGELFF,TRBV7-3,TRBJ2-2
CASSLARDRGGYTF,TRBV5-8,TRBJ1-2
CASSRGLAVTGELFF,TRBV5-6,TRBJ2-2
CASSLGQGATRSGNTIYF,TRBV5-1,TRBJ1-3
CASSLAREGAAFF,TRBV12-3/TRBV12-4,TRBJ1-1
CASSLIGRGLFNQPQHF,TRBV7-7,TRBJ1-5
CASSLTSNQETQYF,TRBV3-1/TRBV3-2,TRBJ2-5
CASSMDRSNYGYTF,TRBV19,TRBJ1-2